A single sample gave rise to the 7 T cell receptor beta chains below, sequenced in a study of Ad26.COV2.S vaccination and SARS-CoV-2 variants (dated by TCRdb to the early 2020s). Library preparation was by the immunoSEQ multiplex PCR assay. As stored in TCRdb, this immuneACCESS dataset retains in-frame rearrangements with V and J assigned. A fraction of the clones does not appear; measured against another copy, unresolved V genes explain less than half of the discrepancy, and the remainder lacks a known reason. The sample includes about 350,000 clones, with 88% observed a single time. The ten biggest clones cover around 6.6% of the sample. The treatment or condition label, as the study defines it: 19 received Ad26.COV2.S at low or high dose, single or two shots; about 5 received placebo; per-sample allocation not given. Repertoires of vaccine and placebo recipients were sequenced from samples collected on day 63 after the first injection.

Material: peripheral blood, obtained in a trial of Ad26.COV2.S vaccine versus placebo. These receptor sequences come from a person between 18 and 65 years old who received the Ad26.COV2.S COVID-19 vaccine or a placebo.

V usage is TRBV5-5 and J usage is TRBJ2-7; TRBD1 matches at 7 bases. The J segment lost 0 bases and the V segment lost 3 bases, leaving 3 bases of the junction unmatched. Germline values: CDR1 SGHKS, CDR2 YYEKEE (reference sequence). The CDR3 is made up of 14 amino acids. In nucleotides, the CDR3 is TGTGCCAGCAGCTCCACAGGGGCCTCCTACGAGCAGTACTTC. It specifies CASSSTGASYEQYF. The complete variable domain, with remaining parts taken from reference TRBV5-5 and TRBJ2-7, reads DAGVTQSPTHLIKTRGQQVTLRCSPISGHKSVSWYQQVLGQGPQFIFQYYEKEERGRGNFPDRFSARQFPNYSSELNVNALLLGDSALYLCASSSTGASYEQYFGPGTRLTVT.

The chain uses TRBV3-1 (or the pseudogene TRBV3-2) and TRBJ1-1; D is uncertain. Per germline, CDR1 LGHDT and CDR2 YNNKEL (reference sequence). This CDR3 spans 15 amino acids. V lost 1 base, J lost 3 bases, and 12 bases lay in between. CDR3 loop: CASSQGGLGYTEAFF. CDR3 sequence (DNA): TGTGCCAGCAGCCAAGGGGGTCTCGGGTACACTGAAGCTTTCTTT.

At least ten counts were recorded for this clone. The chain uses TRBV6-4 and TRBJ2-6; D unclear. Germline assignment: CDR1 MRHNA and CDR2 SNTAGT. Between the trimmed V and J ends, which lost 0 bases and 1 base, there was a span of 7 bases. The CDR3 covers 16 residues. The DNA for the CDR3 is TGTGCCAGCAGTGACTCGATAAGGTCTGGGGCCAACGTCCTGACTTTC. It yields the protein CASSDSIRSGANVLTF.

The CDR3: CASSVNGGNQPQHF. For the CDR3, the DNA is TGTGCCAGCAGTGTCAATGGGGGCAATCAGCCCCAGCATTTT. This chain uses TRBV2 with TRBJ1-5; D gene ambiguous. V lost 4 bases to trimming and J lost 2 bases, with 9 bases between them. The CDR3 covers 14 residues. Germline CDR1 SNHLY, CDR2 FYNNEI.

In this sample, this clone turned up once. This chain uses TRBV14 with TRBJ2-7, with TRBD1 matching 8 bases. Germline trimming cut 4 bases from V and 7 bases from J; bases unmatched to any gene: 15. Germline V lookup: CDR1 SGHDN, CDR2 FVKESK. The CDR3 is 16 residues long. CDR3 amino acids: CASSLLGRTGSWEQYF. The CDR3 DNA is TGTGCCAGCAGCCTCCTAGGTCGGACAGGGTCCTGGGAGCAGTACTTC.

V usage is TRBV6-5 and J usage is TRBJ1-2; D is unresolved. V was trimmed by 6 bases and J by 5 bases, leaving 16 bases between them. The CDR3 spans 14 residues. Germline CDR1 is MNHEY and CDR2 is SVGAGI. The CDR3 protein is CASRSPRQPYGYTF. CDR3 nucleotides: TGTGCCAGCAGGTCGCCGAGACAACCATATGGCTACACCTTC.

The chain employs TRBV3-1 (or the pseudogene TRBV3-2) and TRBJ1-3; D is undetermined. Germline CDR1 is LGHDT and CDR2 is YNNKEL (reference sequence). This CDR3 has 14 amino acids. Trimming left V 4 bases short and J 4 bases short, with 11 bases between. CDR3 protein: CASSPTGSGNTIYF. CDR3 coding DNA: TGTGCCAGCAGCCCCACCGGATCGGGAAACACCATATATTTT.